The 21 T cell receptor beta chains reported below all come from one sample, sequenced in a study of shared clonotypes between healthy human individuals. Produced via immunoSEQ multiplex PCR; TCRdb's table is partial and in-frame only. Of 1.6 million or so clones in the sample, around 98.5% were seen once. Sequencing was done on a sample of naive CD4+ T cells sorted from blood. Subset indicated: CD45RA+ positively selected. The receptor set was obtained from a man aged 25-45 years in good health.

J is TRBJ2-3 and V is TRBV29-1; D is unclear. The CDR3 has 13 residues. Germline V gives CDR1 SQVTM, CDR2 ANQGSEA. Trimming pared 2 bases from V and 2 bases from J, leaving 8 bases between. The CDR3 DNA reads TGCAGCGTTGAAAAACTAATCACAGATACGCAGTATTTT. Its translation is CSVEKLITDTQYF.

The chain carries TRBV5-1 and TRBJ1-2; the D gene is possibly TRBD1 (5 bases). This CDR3 is 14 amino acids long. Germline V gives CDR1 SGHRS, CDR2 YFSETQ. The germline V and J ends were trimmed by 7 bases and 8 bases, with 21 bases remaining between them. CDR3 nucleotide sequence: TGCGCCAGCGGCTCCGGGACTCTGGAAGAAGGCTACACCTTC. It codes for CASGSGTLEEGYTF.

CDR3 nucleotides: TGTGCCAGCAGCACGCGGCAGGGGCACACTGAAGCTTTCTTT. It specifies CASSTRQGHTEAFF. The V call is TRBV7-6, the J call TRBJ1-1, with a weak D call TRBD1 (6 bases). CDR3 length: 14 residues. Germline values: CDR1 SGHVS, CDR2 FNYEAQ. V lost 5 bases and J 3 bases, leaving 13 bases between the germline ends.

The rearrangement uses TRBV15 and TRBJ2-7; the D is unclear. The germline V gene encodes CDR1 LNHNV and CDR2 YYDKDF (reference sequence). The CDR3 consists of 17 residues. The ends were cut back, 0 bases at V and 6 bases at J, with 21 bases in the middle. Written as DNA, the CDR3 is TGTGCCACCAGCAGAGATCGCGTTAGGTTGTTAGCTGGCGAGCAGTACTTC. It specifies CATSRDRVRLLAGEQYF.

The genes are TRBV5-4 and TRBJ1-4, with a weak D call TRBD1 (6 bases). Germline V gives CDR1 SGHNT, CDR2 YYREEE (reference sequence). This CDR3 has 15 residues. With 4 bases removed from V and 4 bases from J, the gap between germline ends came to 14 bases. The CDR3 reads CASSKMTGVNEKLFF. CDR3 bases: TGTGCCAGCAGCAAGATGACAGGAGTTAATGAAAAACTGTTTTTT.

The CDR3 DNA follows: TGTGCCAGCAGTGAAGTTTTTCCCTACAGCAATGAGCAGTTCTTC. It encodes CASSEVFPYSNEQFF. V is TRBV2 and J is TRBJ2-1; no clear D gene. The germline CDR1 and CDR2 sequences are SNHLY and FYNNEI. CDR3 size: 15 residues. V lost 1 base and J lost 6, with 13 bases in between.

This chain connects TRBV4-3 to TRBJ1-4; D is perhaps TRBD1 (6 bases). Germline-derived CDR1 and CDR2 are LGHNA and YSLEER. V was shortened by 4 bases and J by 6 bases, with 15 bases between the two germline ends. This CDR3 is built from 15 residues. The CDR3 reads CASSLRDRPDEKLFF. CDR3 in DNA: TGCGCCAGCAGCCTCCGAGACAGGCCGGATGAAAAACTGTTTTTT.

To note about this clone: The same CDR3 also results from other DNA sequences found in this sample. The V gene is TRBV28, the J gene TRBJ1-5, with 8 bases that match TRBD1. This CDR3 spans 14 amino acids. In germline, CDR1 is MDHEN, CDR2 SYDVKM. V was pared by 8 bases and J by 5 bases, with 8 bases of the junction left unmatched. The CDR3, as DNA: TGTGCCAGCTCGAGACAGGGGAGGCATCAGCCCCAGCATTTT. This gives the protein CASSRQGRHQPQHF.

Comment on this clone: The identical CDR3 is also encoded by other nucleotide sequences in the sample. CDR3 amino acids: CASSPRTSTGELFF. CDR3 bases: TGTGCCAGCTCACCCCGGACGTCGACCGGGGAGCTGTTTTTT. This chain uses TRBV18 with TRBJ2-2; D gene uncertain. Trimming stripped 3 bases from V and 5 bases from J, with 10 bases between. Looked up from germline, CDR1 is KGHSH and CDR2 is LQKENI. This CDR3 is built from 14 residues.

V and J are TRBV27 and TRBJ2-5, with 8 bases matching TRBD2. This CDR3 spans 16 amino acids. Looked up from germline, CDR1 is MNHEY and CDR2 is SMNVEV (reference sequence). V dropped 1 base and J dropped 5; count of bases not matched to a gene: 9. CDR3 region: CASSLYDGRAGETQYF. The CDR3 DNA is TGTGCCAGCAGTTTATATGACGGGAGGGCCGGTGAGACCCAGTACTTC.

J is TRBJ2-4 and V is TRBV14; 7 bases align to TRBD1. The ends lost 2 bases at V and 4 bases at J; junction bases unmatched: 11. The CDR3 is 17 amino acids. The germline gives CDR1 SGHDN, CDR2 FVKESK. The CDR3 sequence is CASSQWEPGTVKNIQYF. In nucleotides, the CDR3 is TGTGCCAGCAGCCAATGGGAACCCGGGACAGTGAAAAACATTCAGTACTTC.

CDR3 nucleotide sequence: TGTGCCAGCAGTTCGCCCGACCGTGTCTACGAGCAGTACTTC. Translating it yields CASSSPDRVYEQYF. V usage is TRBV27 and J usage is TRBJ2-7, with unresolved D. This CDR3 contains 14 residues. The V end was cut by 4 bases, the J end by 3 bases, with 13 bases between. Per the germline V gene, CDR1 is MNHEY and CDR2 is SMNVEV (reference sequence).

Remarks on this clone: The same CDR3 also results from other DNA sequences found in this sample. The CDR3 DNA sequence: TGTGCCATCAGTGAGTCGACAGGGGGCATTGGCTACACCTTC. The encoded protein is CAISESTGGIGYTF. J is TRBJ1-2 and V is TRBV10-3; 10 positions agree with TRBD1. This CDR3 region has 14 residues. With 0 bases clipped from V and 7 bases from J, the junction kept 2 bases outside the gene matches. Per the germline V gene, CDR1 is ENHRY and CDR2 is SYGVKD.

The V gene is TRBV6-1, the J gene TRBJ2-2; 7 positions match TRBD1. The CDR3 runs 14 residues. The germline V gene has CDR1 MNHNS and CDR2 SASEGT. Unmatched junction bases numbered 8, after V lost 6 bases and J lost 7 bases. CDR3 bases: TGTGCCAGCAGGAACAACAGGGGCATCGGGGAGCTGTTTTTT. Protein: CASRNNRGIGELFF.

The rearrangement joins TRBV19 to TRBJ2-7; TRBD1 agrees at 9 bases. Germline V gene data show CDR1 as LNHDA and CDR2 as SQIVND (reference sequence). The J segment lost 2 bases and the V segment lost 5 bases, leaving 1 base of the junction unmatched. The CDR3 covers 13 residues. DNA for the CDR3: TGTGCCAGTAGTGGGACAGGGCCCTACGAGCAGTACTTC. Translation gives CASSGTGPYEQYF.

The chain carries TRBV5-5 and TRBJ2-2; TRBD1 agrees at 7 bases. Trimming took 4 bases from V and 4 from J; bases not matched to a gene: 4. This CDR3 contains 14 residues. The V gene's germline CDR1 is SGHKS and CDR2 YYEKEE (reference sequence). This CDR3 reads CASSNTGVTGELFF. The CDR3 DNA follows: TGTGCCAGCAGCAATACAGGGGTCACCGGGGAGCTGTTTTTT.

The rearrangement links TRBV5-1 to TRBJ1-2, with 7 bases fitting TRBD1. V lost 2 bases and J lost 4; bases outside the gene matches: 8. This CDR3 is built from 15 residues. CDR1 is SGHRS and CDR2 is YFSETQ in the germline V gene. Here the CDR3 DNA reads TGCGCCAGCAGCTTAGGCCTTACAGGGGTCTATGGCTACACCTTC. This translates into CASSLGLTGVYGYTF.

This chain connects TRBV11-2 to TRBJ2-5; no clear D. V was shortened by 2 bases and J by 5 bases, with 12 bases between the two germline ends. The CDR3 runs to 14 residues. Germline CDR1 and CDR2: SGHAT and FQNNGV. This CDR3 reads CASSLIHKPETQYF. In DNA form, the CDR3 reads TGTGCCAGCAGCTTAATCCACAAGCCGGAGACCCAGTACTTC.

This chain uses TRBV18 with TRBJ2-2, with D unclear. The CDR3 sequence is 12 residues long. Trimming pared 8 bases from V and 2 bases from J, leaving 6 bases between. Germline V CDR1 and CDR2: KGHSH, LQKENI. The CDR3 reads CASTTNTGELFF. The DNA for the CDR3 is TGTGCCAGCACCACCAACACCGGGGAGCTGTTTTTT.

The CDR3: CASSPDPTGVVETQYF. CDR3 in DNA: TGTGCCAGCTCACCGGATCCGACAGGGGTGGTAGAGACCCAGTACTTC. The V and J genes are TRBV18 and TRBJ2-5, with TRBD1 matching 8 bases. There are 16 residues in the CDR3. V was pared by 3 bases and J by 4 bases, with 10 bases of the junction left unmatched. The germline CDR1 and CDR2 sequences are KGHSH and LQKENI.

The rearrangement uses TRBV2 and TRBJ2-1, with unresolved D. CDR3 length: 11 amino acids. The V and J ends lost 5 bases and 10 bases respectively, with 9 bases between them. Germline values: CDR1 SNHLY, CDR2 FYNNEI. The CDR3 nucleotides read TGTGCCAGCAGTTCCTTAGAGGAGCAGTTCTTC. Protein product: CASSSLEEQFF. The whole variable domain, filled in from reference TRBV2 and TRBJ2-1, reads EPEVTQTPSHQVTQMGQEVILRCVPISNHLYFYWYRQILGQKVEFLVSFYNNEISEKSEIFDDQFSVERPDGSNFTLKIRSTKLEDSAMYFCASSSLEEQFFGPGTRLTVL.